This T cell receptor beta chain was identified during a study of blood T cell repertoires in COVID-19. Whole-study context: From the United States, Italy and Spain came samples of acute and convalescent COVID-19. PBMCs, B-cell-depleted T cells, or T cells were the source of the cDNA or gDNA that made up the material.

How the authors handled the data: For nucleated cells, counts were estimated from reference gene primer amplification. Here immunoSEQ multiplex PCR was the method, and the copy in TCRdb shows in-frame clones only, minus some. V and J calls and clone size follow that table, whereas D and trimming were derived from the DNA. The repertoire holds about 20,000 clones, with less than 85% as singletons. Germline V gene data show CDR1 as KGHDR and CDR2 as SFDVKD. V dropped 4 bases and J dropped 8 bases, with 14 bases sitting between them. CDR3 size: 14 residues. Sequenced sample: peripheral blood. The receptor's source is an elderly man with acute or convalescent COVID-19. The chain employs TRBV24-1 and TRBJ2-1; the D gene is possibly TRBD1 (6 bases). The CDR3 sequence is CATSDRPGVDEQFF. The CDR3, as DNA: TGTGCCACCAGTGACCGTCCAGGGGTGGATGAGCAGTTCTTC.